The TCR beta chain under discussion was sequenced for a study of cytomegalovirus exposure and HLA in healthy donors. Overall study results and limits: First-cohort TCR clusters tended to co-occur in the roughly 120 validation repertoires, a later analysis found.

Comment on this clone: Antigen specificity is unknown.

The CDR3 has 15 amino acids. From germline, CDR1 is SGHVS and CDR2 FNYEAQ. V shed 1 base and J shed 2 bases, with 10 bases lying between them. The protocol was immunoSEQ multiplex PCR, while the TCRdb copy is restricted to in-frame clones and leaves out a portion. This sample has about 150,000 clones, with 85% to 90% found just once. Sequencing input: PBMCs. The TCR originated in a young woman in good health and CMV-seropositive. The chain is built from TRBV7-6 and TRBJ2-3, with D tentatively TRBD2 (6 bases). CDR3 residues: CASSLEAGFTDTQYF. The DNA of the CDR3 is TGTGCCAGCAGCTTAGAGGCGGGATTCACAGATACGCAGTATTTT.